These T cell receptor beta chains were read from a single sample in a study of cytomegalovirus exposure and HLA in healthy donors. Here immunoSEQ multiplex PCR was the method, and the copy in TCRdb shows in-frame clones only, minus some. The sample shows about 160,000 clones, 65% to 80% of them seen only once. The sequencing input was PBMCs. The receptors stem from a man aged 40-49 years in good health and CMV-seronegative. The CDR3 runs from the conserved cysteine through the conserved F or W. The order of the fields is clone size, V gene, D gene, J gene, CDR3 DNA, CDR3 protein. D genes are given only for firm matches. Size is omitted from some rows. Given values are once, few, many or a class for expanded clones.

>-|TRBV10-3|TRBD2|TRBJ2-1
TGTGCCATCAGACTGCGGGGGGGCCTATACAATGAGCAGTTCTTC
CAIRLRGGLYNEQFF
>-|TRBV11-2|-|TRBJ2-7
TGTGCCAGCAGCTTAGGACCGACAGGCTACTCCTACGAGCAGTACTTC
CASSLGPTGYSYEQYF
>-|TRBV2|-|TRBJ1-6
TGTGCCAGCAGTGACGTTGGAGGAGCTAATTCACCCCTCCACTTT
CASSDVGGANSPLHF
>-|TRBV5-1|-|TRBJ1-1
TGCGCCAGCAGGGACAGCGAGATAATGAACACTGAAGCTTTCTTT
CASRDSEIMNTEAFF
>-|TRBV6-6|-|TRBJ2-3
TGTGCCAGCAGGGACCGGGACTTGGAAAATACGCAGTATTTT
CASRDRDLENTQYF
>-|TRBV28|-|TRBJ2-2
TGTGCCAGCAGTCTCCGGAGGGACACCGGGGAGCTGTTTTTT
CASSLRRDTGELFF
>-|TRBV19|-|TRBJ2-5
TGTGCCAGTCGCTTCGCAGCGGGAGAGACCCAGTACTTC
CASRFAAGETQYF
>few|TRBV12-5|TRBD2|TRBJ2-3
TGTGCTAGTGGTCCCGGGGGGGACACAGATACGCAGTATTTT
CASGPGGDTDTQYF
>-|TRBV27|-|TRBJ2-1
TGTGCCAGCAGTTTTTGGGGGGTCGTAGCCGGTGAGCAGTTCTTC
CASSFWGVVAGEQFF
>-|TRBV7-8|TRBD2|TRBJ2-3
TGTGCCAGCAGCCTCCTGACTAGCGATGTCAATACGCAGTATTTT
CASSLLTSDVNTQYF
>few|TRBV4-2|-|TRBJ1-1
TGTGCCAGCAGCCAAGATCGTTTTGGAGGGTTCACTGAAGCTTTCTTT
CASSQDRFGGFTEAFF
>-|TRBV2|-|TRBJ1-4
TGTGCCAGCATGAAGGGGTGGGGTGAAAAACTGTTTTTT
CASMKGWGEKLFF
>-|TRBV5-1|-|TRBJ1-4
TGCGCCAGCAGCTTGTACTTAAATGAAAAACTGTTTTTT
CASSLYLNEKLFF
>-|TRBV5-5|TRBD1|TRBJ1-6
TGTGCCAGCAGCTTAGACAGGGGGCGTAATTCACCCCTCCACTTT
CASSLDRGRNSPLHF
>few|TRBV14|TRBD1|TRBJ2-7
TGTGCCAGCAGCCAAGTGGAGGGACAGGGGGAGTACTTC
CASSQVEGQGEYF